The TCR beta chain described here comes from a study of blood T cell repertoires in COVID-19. The overall study: The United States, Italy and Spain supplied acute and convalescent COVID-19 samples. PBMCs, B-cell-depleted T cells, or T cells provided the cDNA or gDNA that made up the material.

Assay: immunoSEQ multiplex PCR; the TCRdb copy retains only in-frame clones and omits some. This table has over 200,000 clones, about 88% appearing once. Germline loops: CDR1 SNHLY, CDR2 FYNNEI. This CDR3 spans 16 amino acids. The J segment lost 2 bases and the V segment lost 7 bases, leaving 9 bases of the junction unmatched. The source is a man in his sixties who had recovered from COVID-19. J is TRBJ2-5 and V is TRBV2; the match to TRBD2 covers 11 bases. Specimen: peripheral blood. The CDR3 sequence is CASKTSGASGQETQYF. As DNA, the CDR3 is TGTGCCAGCAAGACTAGCGGGGCTTCGGGGCAAGAGACCCAGTACTTC. Complete variable domain (other parts from reference TRBV2 and TRBJ2-5): EPEVTQTPSHQVTQMGQEVILRCVPISNHLYFYWYRQILGQKVEFLVSFYNNEISEKSEIFDDQFSVERPDGSNFTLKIRSTKLEDSAMYFCASKTSGASGQETQYFGPGTRLLVL.